This T cell receptor (beta chain) stems from a study of regulatory T cells in long-lasting Graves disease (TCRdb year 2021). As for the study more broadly: Persistent Graves' disease was defined as antithyroid drug treatment for over 5 years with persistently positive TSH receptor autoantibodies. In the clinical cohort, patients with persistent Graves' disease had used antithyroid drugs for an average of about 10.3 years. A total of roughly 35 samples underwent TCR sequencing, from some 13 patients with persistent Graves' disease and some 20 patients with newly diagnosed Graves' disease. The study was conducted in China and was registered as a clinical trial. Persistent Graves' disease patients were compared with newly diagnosed Graves' disease patients by peripheral blood TCR sequencing and RNA sequencing. Points the paper makes about the study in general: A larger number of public clonotypes was shared among persistent patients (approximately 3,000) than among newly diagnosed patients (approximately 1,000). As a limitation, the authors acknowledged that the small sample size may reduce accuracy. The study examined only peripheral blood because the primary lesion, thyroid tissue, could not be accessed. Persistent Graves' disease patients showed lower TCR Shannon entropy and fewer highly expanded clones than newly diagnosed patients, suggesting clonal expansion. Persistent disease showed preferential use of TRBV28, TRBJ1-2 and TRBJ2-5, whereas newly diagnosed disease favored TRBV20-1 and TRBJ2-1. Sequencing and analysis were restricted to the TCR beta chain.

CDR3 length: 13 amino acids, cysteine to phenylalanine. Left in the record is the CDR3 DNA by itself, 39 bases read in frame from the first base. As encoded in the germline V gene, CDR1 is MNHEY while CDR2 is SVGEGT. The germline V end is reduced by 6 bases and the J end by 5 bases; junction bases left unmatched: 3. The sample's time point, from its label and the paper: persistent/refractory GD, antithyroid drugs over 5 years with positive TRAb. For both TCR sequencing and RNA sequencing, RNA was extracted from PBMCs using TRIzol. Graves' disease was diagnosed according to American Thyroid Association guidelines. Recruitment of patients was carried out at an endocrinology department in Xi'an, China. From each patient, around 8.3 milliliters of peripheral blood was collected into an EDTA anticoagulant tube. Ficoll Paque Plus density gradient separation was used to isolate PBMCs, and no further T cell sorting was performed. RNA quality was checked with an Agilent 2100 Bioanalyzer and agarose gel, and concentration with a NanoDrop 2000.

Library preparation used multiplex PCR. Sequencing used an Illumina HiSeq 4000. TCR beta libraries were built with iRepertoire HTBI primers and Arm-PCR amplification of CDR3 regions. Gel purification was performed on PCR products prior to sequencing. The authors' pipeline ran thus. A total of some 60 TRBV and more than twelve TRBJ segments were identified across samples and were used for gene usage analysis of CDR3 amino acid clonotypes. COPE and FqMerger were used to merge filtered high-quality paired reads into contigs. BLAST was used to align contigs to IMGT TRBV, TRBD and TRBJ reference genes, and CDR3 was defined according to IMGT. Clonotypes above 0.1% frequency were classified as highly expanded clones. Repertoire diversity was measured by Shannon entropy, and V-J evenness by the Gini coefficient. A clonotype found in more than one individual was treated as public. TCRdb's own reprocessing of the public reads used fastp at Q25 and MiXCR and kept productive beta chains. Duplicate CDR3 protein sequences are folded into a single record with the most common DNA and genes. TCRdb, not the original authors, processed these V and J calls. The sample includes about 310,000 distinct CDR3 sequences, with 20% to 25% observed a single time. The ten largest clonotypes hold about 61% of the sample.

On this clonotype itself: The antigen it binds to is not known. Base quality data are lacking; no much larger clone is found one base away.

Recombination linked TRBV6-2 or TRBV6-3 to TRBJ1-5, with TRBD1 identical over 8 junction bases. The starting material was peripheral blood mononuclear cells (PBMCs), obtained when the disease was refractory, from a patient treated with antithyroid drugs. This TCR derives from a female donor with Graves disease. The CDR3 protein sequence reads: CASRVQGDQPQHF. The bases read TGTGCCAGCAGAGTACAGGGGGATCAGCCCCAGCATTTT.